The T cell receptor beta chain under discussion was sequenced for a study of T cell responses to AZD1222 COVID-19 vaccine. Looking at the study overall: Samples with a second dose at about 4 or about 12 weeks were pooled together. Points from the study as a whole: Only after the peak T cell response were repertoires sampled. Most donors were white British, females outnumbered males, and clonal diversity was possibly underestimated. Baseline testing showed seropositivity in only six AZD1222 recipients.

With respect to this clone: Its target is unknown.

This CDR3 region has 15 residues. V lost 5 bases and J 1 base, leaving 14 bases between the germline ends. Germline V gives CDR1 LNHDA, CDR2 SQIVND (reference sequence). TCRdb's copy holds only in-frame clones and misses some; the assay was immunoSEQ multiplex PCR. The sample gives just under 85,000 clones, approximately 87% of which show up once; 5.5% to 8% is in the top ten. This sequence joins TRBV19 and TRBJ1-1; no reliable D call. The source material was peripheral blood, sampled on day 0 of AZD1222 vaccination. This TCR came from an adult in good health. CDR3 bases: TGTGCCAGTAGTTCGAGAGGGTTAGGGAACACTGAAGCTTTCTTT. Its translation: CASSSRGLGNTEAFF.